The present T cell receptor (beta chain) was sequenced within a study of Ad26.COV2.S vaccination and SARS-CoV-2 variants. As for the study in general: Doses of Ad26.COV2.S were injected into muscle once or twice, 56 days apart.

The table came from immunoSEQ multiplex PCR; TCRdb's copy has only in-frame clones and leaves some out. The repertoire holds around 370,000 clones, with 85% as singletons. As for treatment: some 20 received Ad26.COV2.S at low or high dose, single or two shots; several received placebo; per-sample allocation not given. Day 63 after the first injection of vaccine or placebo was the sampling time. The clonotype comes from a person aged 18-60 years who received the Ad26.COV2.S COVID-19 vaccine or a placebo. The specimen was peripheral blood, collected in a trial of Ad26.COV2.S vaccine versus placebo.

CDR3 residues: CASSQGGSSYEQYF. The CDR3 DNA follows: TGCGCCAGCAGCCAAGGAGGTAGCTCCTACGAGCAGTACTTC. This chain joins TRBV4-3 and TRBJ2-7; no clear D. The CDR3 sequence is 14 residues long. V lost 1 base and J 0 bases, leaving 7 bases between the germline ends. The V gene's germline CDR1 is LGHNA and CDR2 YSLEER.